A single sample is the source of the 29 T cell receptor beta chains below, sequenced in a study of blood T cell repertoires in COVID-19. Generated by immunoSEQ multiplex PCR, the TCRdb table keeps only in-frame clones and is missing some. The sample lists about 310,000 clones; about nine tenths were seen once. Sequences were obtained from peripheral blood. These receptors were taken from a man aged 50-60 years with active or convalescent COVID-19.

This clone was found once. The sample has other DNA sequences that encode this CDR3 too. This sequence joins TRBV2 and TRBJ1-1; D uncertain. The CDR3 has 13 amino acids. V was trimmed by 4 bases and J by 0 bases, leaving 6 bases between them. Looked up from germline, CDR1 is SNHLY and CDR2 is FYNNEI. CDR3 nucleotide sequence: TGTGCCAGCAGTGGTCAGTTGAACACTGAAGCTTTCTTT. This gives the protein CASSGQLNTEAFF.

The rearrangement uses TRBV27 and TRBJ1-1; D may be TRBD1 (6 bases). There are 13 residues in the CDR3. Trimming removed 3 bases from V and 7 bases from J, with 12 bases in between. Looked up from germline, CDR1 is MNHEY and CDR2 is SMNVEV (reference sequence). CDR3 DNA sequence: TGTGCCAGCAGTTTGTCAGGCAGGGGTGAAGCTTTCTTT. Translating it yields CASSLSGRGEAFF.

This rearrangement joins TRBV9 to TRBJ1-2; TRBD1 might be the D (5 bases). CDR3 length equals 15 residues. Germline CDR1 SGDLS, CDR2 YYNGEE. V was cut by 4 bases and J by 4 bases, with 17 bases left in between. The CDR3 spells CASSTSRAGAYGYTF. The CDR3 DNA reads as TGTGCCAGCAGCACATCCAGGGCGGGAGCCTATGGCTACACCTTC.

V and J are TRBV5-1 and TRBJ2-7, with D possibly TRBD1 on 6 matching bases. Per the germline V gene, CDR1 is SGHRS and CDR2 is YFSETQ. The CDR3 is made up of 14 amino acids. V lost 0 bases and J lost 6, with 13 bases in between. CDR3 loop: CASSLAGAIREQYF. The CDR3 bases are TGCGCCAGCAGCTTGGCAGGGGCTATACGCGAGCAGTACTTC.

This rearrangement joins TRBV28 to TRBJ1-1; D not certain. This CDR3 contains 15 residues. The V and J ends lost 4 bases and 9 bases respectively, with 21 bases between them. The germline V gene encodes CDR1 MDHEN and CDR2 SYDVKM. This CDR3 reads CASSSRLTGGIQAFF. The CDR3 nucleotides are TGTGCCAGCAGTTCGCGGCTGACCGGAGGGATTCAAGCTTTCTTT.

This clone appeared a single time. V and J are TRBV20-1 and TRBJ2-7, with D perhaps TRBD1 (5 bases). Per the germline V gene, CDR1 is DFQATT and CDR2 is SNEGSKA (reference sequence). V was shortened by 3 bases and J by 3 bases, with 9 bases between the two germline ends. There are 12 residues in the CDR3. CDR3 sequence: CSASVDSYEQYF. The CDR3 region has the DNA TGCAGTGCTAGTGTCGACAGCTACGAGCAGTACTTC.

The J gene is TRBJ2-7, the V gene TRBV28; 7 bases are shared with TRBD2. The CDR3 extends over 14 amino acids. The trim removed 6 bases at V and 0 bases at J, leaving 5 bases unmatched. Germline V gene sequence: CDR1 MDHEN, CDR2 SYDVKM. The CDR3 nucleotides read TGTGCCAGCAGCGGGACTATGAGCTCCTACGAGCAGTACTTC. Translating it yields CASSGTMSSYEQYF.

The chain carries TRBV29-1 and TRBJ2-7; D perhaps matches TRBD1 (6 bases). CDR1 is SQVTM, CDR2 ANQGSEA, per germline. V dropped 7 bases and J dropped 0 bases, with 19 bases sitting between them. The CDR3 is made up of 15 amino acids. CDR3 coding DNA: TGCAGCGCCGGAACCCGGACAGCTGACTCCTACGAGCAGTACTTC. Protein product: CSAGTRTADSYEQYF.

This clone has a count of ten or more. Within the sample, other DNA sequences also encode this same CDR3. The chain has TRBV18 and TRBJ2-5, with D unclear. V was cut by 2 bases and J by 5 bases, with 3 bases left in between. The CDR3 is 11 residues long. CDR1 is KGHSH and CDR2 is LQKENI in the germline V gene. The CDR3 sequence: CASSPEETQYF. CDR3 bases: TGTGCCAGCTCACCAGAGGAGACCCAGTACTTC.

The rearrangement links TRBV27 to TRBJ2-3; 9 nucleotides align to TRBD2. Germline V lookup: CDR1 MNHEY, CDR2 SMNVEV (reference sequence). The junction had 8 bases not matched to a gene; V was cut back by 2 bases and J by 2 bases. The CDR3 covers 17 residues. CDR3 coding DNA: TGTGCCAGCAGTTTAGGCTCTCTAGCGGGATCCACAGATACGCAGTATTTT. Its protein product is CASSLGSLAGSTDTQYF.

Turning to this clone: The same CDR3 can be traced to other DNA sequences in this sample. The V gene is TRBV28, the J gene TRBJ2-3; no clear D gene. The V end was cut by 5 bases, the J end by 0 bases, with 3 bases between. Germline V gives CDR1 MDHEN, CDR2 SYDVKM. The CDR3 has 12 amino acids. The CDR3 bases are TGTGCCAGCAGTCCGAGCACAGATACGCAGTATTTT. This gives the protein CASSPSTDTQYF.

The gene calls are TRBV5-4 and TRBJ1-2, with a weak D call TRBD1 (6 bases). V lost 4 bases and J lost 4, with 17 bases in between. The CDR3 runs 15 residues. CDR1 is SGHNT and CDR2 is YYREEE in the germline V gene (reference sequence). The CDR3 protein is CASSLATGPIYGYTF. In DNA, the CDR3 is TGTGCCAGCAGCCTCGCGACAGGTCCCATCTATGGCTACACCTTC.

CDR3 in amino acids: CAIRPGLAGLAQYF. For the CDR3, the DNA is TGTGCCATCAGGCCGGGACTAGCGGGACTAGCGCAGTATTTT. The rearrangement links TRBV10-3 to TRBJ2-3; 13 bases fit TRBD2. Germline trimming cut 6 bases from V and 10 bases from J; bases unmatched to any gene: 7. Germline CDR1 is ENHRY and CDR2 is SYGVKD. CDR3 length equals 14 residues.

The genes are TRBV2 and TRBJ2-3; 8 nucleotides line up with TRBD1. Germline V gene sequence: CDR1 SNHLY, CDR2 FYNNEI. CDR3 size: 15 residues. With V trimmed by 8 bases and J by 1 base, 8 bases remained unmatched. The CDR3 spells CASGTGRGGTDTQYF. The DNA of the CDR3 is TGTGCCAGCGGGACAGGTCGTGGCGGCACAGATACGCAGTATTTT.

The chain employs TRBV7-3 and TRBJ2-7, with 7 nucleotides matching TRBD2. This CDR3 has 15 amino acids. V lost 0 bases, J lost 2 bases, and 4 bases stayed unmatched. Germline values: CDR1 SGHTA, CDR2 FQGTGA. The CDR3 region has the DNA TGTGCCAGCAGCTTAACGCGGGGGACTACCTACGAGCAGTACTTC. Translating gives CASSLTRGTTYEQYF.

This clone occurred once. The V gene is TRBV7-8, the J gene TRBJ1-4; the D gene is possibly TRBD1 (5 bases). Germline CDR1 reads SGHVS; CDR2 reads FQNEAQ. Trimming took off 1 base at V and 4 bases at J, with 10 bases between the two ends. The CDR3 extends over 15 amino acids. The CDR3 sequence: CASSLEGRDNEKLFF. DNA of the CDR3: TGTGCCAGCAGCTTAGAGGGCAGGGATAATGAAAAACTGTTTTTT.

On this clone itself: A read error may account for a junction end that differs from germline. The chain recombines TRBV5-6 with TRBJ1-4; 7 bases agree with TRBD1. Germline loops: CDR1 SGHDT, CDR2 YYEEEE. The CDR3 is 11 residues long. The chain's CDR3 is CASSSGQAMVF. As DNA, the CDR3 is TGTGCCAGCAGCTCAGGACAGGCAATGGTTTTT. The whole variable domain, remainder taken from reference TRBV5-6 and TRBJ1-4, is DAGVTQSPTHLIKTRGQQVTLRCSPKSGHDTVSWYQQALGQGPQFIFQYYEEEERQRGNFPDRFSGHQFPNYSSELNVNALLLGDSALYLCASSSGQAMVFGSGTQLSVL.

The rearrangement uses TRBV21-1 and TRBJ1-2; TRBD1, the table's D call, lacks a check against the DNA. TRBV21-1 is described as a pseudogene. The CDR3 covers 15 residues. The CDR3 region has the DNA TGTGCCAGCATCTCATACCAGACAGGGGAAGATGGCTACACCTTC. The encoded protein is CASISYQTGEDGYTF.

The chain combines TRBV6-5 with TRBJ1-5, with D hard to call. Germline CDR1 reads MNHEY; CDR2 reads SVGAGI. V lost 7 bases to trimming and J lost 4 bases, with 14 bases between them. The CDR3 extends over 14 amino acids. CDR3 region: CASNPGSTNQPQHF. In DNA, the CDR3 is TGTGCCAGCAACCCCGGCTCGACAAATCAGCCCCAGCATTTT.

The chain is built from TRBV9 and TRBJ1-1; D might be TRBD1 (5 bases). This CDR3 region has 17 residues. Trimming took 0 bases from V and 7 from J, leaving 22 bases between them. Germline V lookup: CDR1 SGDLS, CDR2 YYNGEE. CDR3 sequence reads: CASSVGGGAVGKSEAFF. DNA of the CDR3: TGTGCCAGCAGCGTAGGGGGAGGGGCAGTGGGTAAAAGTGAAGCTTTCTTT.

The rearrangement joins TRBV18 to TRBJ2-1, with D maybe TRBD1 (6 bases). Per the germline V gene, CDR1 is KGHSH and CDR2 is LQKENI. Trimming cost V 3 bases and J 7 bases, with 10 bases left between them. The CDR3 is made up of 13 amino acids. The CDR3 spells CASSPRDKNEQFF. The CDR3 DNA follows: TGTGCCAGCTCACCCCGGGACAAGAATGAGCAGTTCTTC.

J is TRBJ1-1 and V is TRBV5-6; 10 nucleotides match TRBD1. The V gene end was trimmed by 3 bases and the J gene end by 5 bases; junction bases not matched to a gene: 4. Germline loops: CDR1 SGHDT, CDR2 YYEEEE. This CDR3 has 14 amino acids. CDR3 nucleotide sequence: TGTGCCAGCAGCTGGGGACAGGGGTGGACTGAAGCTTTCTTT. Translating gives CASSWGQGWTEAFF.

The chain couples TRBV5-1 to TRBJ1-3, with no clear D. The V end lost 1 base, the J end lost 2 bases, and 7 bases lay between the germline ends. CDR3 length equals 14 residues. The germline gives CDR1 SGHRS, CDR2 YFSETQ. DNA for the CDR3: TGCGCCAGCAGCTTGTCAGTTCCTGGAAACACCATATATTTT. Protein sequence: CASSLSVPGNTIYF.

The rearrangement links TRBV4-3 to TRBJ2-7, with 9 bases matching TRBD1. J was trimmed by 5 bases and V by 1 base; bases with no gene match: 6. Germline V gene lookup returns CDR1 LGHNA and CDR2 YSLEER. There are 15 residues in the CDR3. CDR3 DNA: TGCGCCAGCAGCCAAGTTTTAACAGGGGGCGACGAGCAGTACTTC. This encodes CASSQVLTGGDEQYF.

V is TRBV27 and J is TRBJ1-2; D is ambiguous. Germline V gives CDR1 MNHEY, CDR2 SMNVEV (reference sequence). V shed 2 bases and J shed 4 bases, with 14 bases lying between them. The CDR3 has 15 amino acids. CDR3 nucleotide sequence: TGTGCCAGCAGTTTACGCCGGGAGCCCCTCTATGGCTACACCTTC. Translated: CASSLRREPLYGYTF.

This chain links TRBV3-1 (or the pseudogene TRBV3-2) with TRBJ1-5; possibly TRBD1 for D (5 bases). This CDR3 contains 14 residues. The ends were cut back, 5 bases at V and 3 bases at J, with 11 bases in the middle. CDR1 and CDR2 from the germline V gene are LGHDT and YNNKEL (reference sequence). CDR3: CASSLRQFNQPQHF. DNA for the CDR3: TGTGCCAGCAGCTTAAGACAGTTCAATCAGCCCCAGCATTTT.

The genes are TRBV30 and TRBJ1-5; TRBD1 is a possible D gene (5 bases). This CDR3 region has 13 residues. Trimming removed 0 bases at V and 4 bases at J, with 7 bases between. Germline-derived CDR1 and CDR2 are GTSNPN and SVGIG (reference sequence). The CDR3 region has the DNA TGTGCCTGGAGTGTAAAGGGGAATCAGCCCCAGCATTTT. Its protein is CAWSVKGNQPQHF.

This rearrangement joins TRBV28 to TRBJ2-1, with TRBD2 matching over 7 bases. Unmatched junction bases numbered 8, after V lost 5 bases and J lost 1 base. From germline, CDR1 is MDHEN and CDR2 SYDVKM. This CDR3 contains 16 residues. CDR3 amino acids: CASSPSGGSSYNEQFF. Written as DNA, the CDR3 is TGTGCCAGCAGTCCCTCGGGCGGGAGTTCCTACAATGAGCAGTTCTTC.

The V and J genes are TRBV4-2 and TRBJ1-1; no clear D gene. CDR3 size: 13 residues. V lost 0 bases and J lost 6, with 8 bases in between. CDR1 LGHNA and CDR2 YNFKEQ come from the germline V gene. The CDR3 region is CASSQEASAEAFF. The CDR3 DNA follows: TGTGCCAGCAGCCAAGAAGCGAGCGCTGAAGCTTTCTTT.